This T cell receptor (beta chain) was found in a study of shared clonotypes between healthy human individuals. Repertoires were generated with immunoSEQ multiplex PCR, while TCRdb's copy carries only in-frame clones and drops some. Among about 1 million clones listed, about 75% were seen once. This TCR came from a young man in good health. The sequenced material came from memory CD4+ T cells sorted from blood. Subset denoted: CD45RA-negative fraction.

Here the CDR3 reads CASSFGRDEKLFF. The CDR3 coding sequence is TGTGCCAGCAGCTTTGGGCGAGATGAAAAACTGTTTTTT. The chain combines TRBV7-9 with TRBJ1-4; no firm D call. Germline CDR1 reads SEHNR; CDR2 reads FQNEAQ (reference sequence). The V gene lost 3 bases and the J gene lost 6 bases, with 8 bases spanning the gap. The CDR3 sequence is 13 residues long.